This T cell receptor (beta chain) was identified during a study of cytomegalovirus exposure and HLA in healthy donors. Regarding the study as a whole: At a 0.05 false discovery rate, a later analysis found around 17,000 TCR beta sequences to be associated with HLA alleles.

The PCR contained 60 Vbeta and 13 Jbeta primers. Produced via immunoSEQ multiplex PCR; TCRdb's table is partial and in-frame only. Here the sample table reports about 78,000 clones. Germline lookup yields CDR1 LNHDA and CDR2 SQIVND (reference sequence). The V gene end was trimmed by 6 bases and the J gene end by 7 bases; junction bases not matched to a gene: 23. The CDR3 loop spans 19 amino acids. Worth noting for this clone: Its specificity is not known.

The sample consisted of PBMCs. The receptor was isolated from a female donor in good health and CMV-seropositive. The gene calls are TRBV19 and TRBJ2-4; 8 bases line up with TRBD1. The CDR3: CASRGLFPAGGGKRNIQYF. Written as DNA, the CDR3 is TGTGCCAGTAGGGGTTTGTTTCCGGCAGGGGGCGGCAAAAGGAACATTCAGTACTTC.